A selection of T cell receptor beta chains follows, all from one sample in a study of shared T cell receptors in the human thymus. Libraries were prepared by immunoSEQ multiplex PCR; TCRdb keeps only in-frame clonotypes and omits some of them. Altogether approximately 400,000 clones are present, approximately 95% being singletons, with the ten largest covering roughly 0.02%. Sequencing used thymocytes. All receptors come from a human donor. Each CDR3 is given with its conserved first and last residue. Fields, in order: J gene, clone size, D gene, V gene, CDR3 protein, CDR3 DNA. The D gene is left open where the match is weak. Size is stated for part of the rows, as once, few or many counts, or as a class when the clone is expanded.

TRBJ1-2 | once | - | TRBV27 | CASSLRESAYGYTF | TGTGCCAGCAGTTTAAGGGAGTCAGCCTATGGCTACACCTTC
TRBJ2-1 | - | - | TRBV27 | CASSTTPTGHGRCEQFF | TGTGCCAGCAGTACCACCCCTACAGGGCACGGGAGATGTGAGCAGTTCTTC
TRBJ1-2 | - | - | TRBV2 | CASSGGFYGYTF | TGTGCCAGCAGTGGGGGATTCTATGGCTACACCTTC
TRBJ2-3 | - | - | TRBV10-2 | CASSEWATDTQYF | TGCGCCAGCAGTGAATGGGCCACAGATACGCAGTATTTT
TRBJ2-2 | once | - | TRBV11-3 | CASSRDNTGELFF | TGTGCCAGCAGCCGAGATAACACCGGGGAGCTGTTTTTT
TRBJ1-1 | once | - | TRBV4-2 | CASSQVGLRVGNTEAFF | TGTGCCAGCAGCCAAGTTGGGTTGAGGGTCGGGAACACTGAAGCTTTCTTT
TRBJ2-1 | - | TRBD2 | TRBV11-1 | CASSLAGEGSYNEQFF | TGTGCCAGCAGCCTAGCGGGAGAGGGGTCCTACAATGAGCAGTTCTTC
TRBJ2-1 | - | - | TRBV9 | CASSDRISSYNEQFF | TGTGCCAGCAGCGACCGAATCAGCTCCTACAATGAGCAGTTCTTC
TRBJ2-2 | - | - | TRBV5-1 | CASSLVDRNTGELFF | TGCGCCAGCAGCTTGGTAGACAGGAACACCGGGGAGCTGTTTTTT
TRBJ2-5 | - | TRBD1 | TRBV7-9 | CASTGGMRQETQYF | TGTGCCAGCACAGGGGGCATGAGGCAAGAGACCCAGTACTTC
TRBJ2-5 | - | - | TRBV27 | CASSFGQPQGTQYF | TGTGCCAGCAGTTTCGGACAGCCCCAAGGGACCCAGTACTTC
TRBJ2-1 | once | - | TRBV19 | CASSIGRGRSSSYNEQFF | TGTGCCAGTAGTATAGGTAGGGGACGCTCGAGCTCCTACAATGAGCAGTTCTTC
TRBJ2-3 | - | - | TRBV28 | CASRTVPALFQPVGGTDTQYF | TGTGCCAGCCGAACAGTGCCCGCACTTTTCCAGCCCGTAGGGGGCACAGATACGCAGTATTTT
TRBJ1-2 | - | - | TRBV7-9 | CASTLTGSGYTF | TGTGCCAGCACCCTAACGGGGTCTGGCTACACCTTC
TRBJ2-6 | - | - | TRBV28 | CASSPMGSGANVLTF | TGTGCCAGCTCTCCCATGGGCTCTGGGGCCAACGTCCTGACTTTC
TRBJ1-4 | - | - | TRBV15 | CATSRAEPANEKLFF | TGTGCCACCAGCAGAGCGGAGCCAGCTAATGAAAAACTGTTTTTT
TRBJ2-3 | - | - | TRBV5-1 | CASSTTQEGGSTDTQYF | TGCGCCAGCAGTACCACCCAAGAGGGGGGGAGCACAGATACGCAGTATTTT
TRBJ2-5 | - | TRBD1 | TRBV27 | CASSGSQGTLAKETQYF | TGTGCCAGCAGTGGATCACAGGGGACCTTAGCCAAGGAGACCCAGTACTTC
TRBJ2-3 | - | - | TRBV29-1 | CSVEGNIAGAIRPTDTQYF | TGCAGCGTTGAAGGGAACATCGCGGGGGCTATAAGGCCCACAGATACGCAGTATTTT
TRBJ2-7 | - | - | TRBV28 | CASRSMLNYEQYF | TGTGCCAGCAGATCCATGTTAAATTACGAGCAGTACTTC
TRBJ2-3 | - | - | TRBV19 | CASSIWGDTQYF | TGTGCCAGTAGTATATGGGGAGATACGCAGTATTTT
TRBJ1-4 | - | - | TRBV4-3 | CASSQEVSFEKLFF | TGCGCCAGCAGCCAAGAGGTTTCTTTTGAAAAACTGTTTTTT
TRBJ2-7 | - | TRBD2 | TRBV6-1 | CASSEDGLAVRSSYEQYF | TGTGCCAGCAGTGAAGACGGTCTAGCGGTTAGAAGCTCCTACGAGCAGTACTTC
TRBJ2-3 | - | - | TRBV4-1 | CASSPCPGCEADTQYF | TGCGCCAGCAGCCCCTGCCCGGGGTGTGAGGCAGATACGCAGTATTTT
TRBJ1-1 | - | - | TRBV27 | CASSLAYRDRYLKNTEAFF | TGTGCCAGCAGTTTAGCGTACAGGGATAGATACCTAAAGAACACTGAAGCTTTCTTT
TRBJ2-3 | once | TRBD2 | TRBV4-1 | CASSLLEREGSRADTQYF | TGCGCCAGCAGTCTGCTTGAGCGGGAGGGAAGCCGCGCAGATACGCAGTATTTT
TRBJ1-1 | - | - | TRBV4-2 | CASSQDRGVAQKAEAFF | TGTGCCAGCAGCCAAGATCGAGGCGTGGCCCAGAAGGCTGAAGCTTTCTTT
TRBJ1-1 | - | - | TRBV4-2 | CASSRSNTEAFF | TGTGCCAGCAGCAGGTCAAACACTGAAGCTTTCTTT
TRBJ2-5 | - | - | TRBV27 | CASGRGQETQYF | TGTGCCAGCGGAAGGGGGCAAGAGACCCAGTACTTC
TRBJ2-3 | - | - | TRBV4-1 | CASSQDPGALPRTDTQYF | TGCGCCAGCAGCCAAGATCCAGGGGCCCTACCCCGCACAGATACGCAGTATTTT
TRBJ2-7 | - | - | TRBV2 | CASSVLRNNSYEQYF | TGTGCCAGCAGTGTGTTGCGGAACAATTCCTACGAGCAGTACTTC
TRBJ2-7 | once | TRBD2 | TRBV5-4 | CASSPRGSSYEQYF | TGTGCCAGCAGCCCCCGCGGGAGCTCCTACGAGCAGTACTTC
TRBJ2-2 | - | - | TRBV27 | CASSLRVASGRTGELFF | TGTGCCAGCAGTTTACGTGTGGCCTCAGGCCGTACCGGGGAGCTGTTTTTT
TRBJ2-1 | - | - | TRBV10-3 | CAISPSDRPNEQFF | TGTGCCATCAGTCCCTCTGACAGACCTAATGAGCAGTTCTTC
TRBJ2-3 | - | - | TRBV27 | CASSLVRGGDTQYF | TGTGCCAGCAGTTTAGTCAGGGGGGGGGATACGCAGTATTTT
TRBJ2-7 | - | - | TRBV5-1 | CASSLLFGIFSYEQYF | TGCGCCAGCAGCCTCCTTTTCGGTATTTTCTCCTACGAGCAGTACTTC
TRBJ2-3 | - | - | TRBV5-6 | CASKLGALGEAPSTDTQYF | TGTGCCAGCAAGCTTGGGGCTCTTGGGGAGGCTCCTAGCACAGATACGCAGTATTTT
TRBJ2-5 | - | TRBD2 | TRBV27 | CASSLSQREGETQYF | TGTGCCAGCAGTTTATCGCAGCGGGAGGGGGAGACCCAGTACTTC
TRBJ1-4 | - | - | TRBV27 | CASSLFGRVGEKLFF | TGTGCCAGCAGTCTATTTGGCAGGGTGGGTGAAAAACTGTTTTTT
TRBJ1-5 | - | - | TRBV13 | CASSPPRQLSNLNSNQPQHF | TGTGCCAGCAGCCCTCCCCGGCAGCTCTCAAACCTTAATAGCAATCAGCCCCAGCATTTT
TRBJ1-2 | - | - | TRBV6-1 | CASRSNTPAGYGYTF | TGTGCCAGCAGATCCAACACCCCCGCCGGTTATGGCTACACCTTC
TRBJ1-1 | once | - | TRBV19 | CASSIPRGNTEAFF | TGTGCCAGTAGTATTCCCCGGGGGAACACTGAAGCTTTCTTT
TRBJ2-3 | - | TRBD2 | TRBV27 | CASLYRWGGTDTQYF | TGTGCCAGCCTCTATAGGTGGGGGGGGACAGATACGCAGTATTTT
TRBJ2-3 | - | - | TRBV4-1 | CASSQVPSTDTQYF | TGCGCCAGCAGCCAAGTCCCGAGCACAGATACGCAGTATTTT
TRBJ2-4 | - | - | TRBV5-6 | CASSLRLAKAKNIQYF | TGTGCCAGCAGCTTGCGGCTAGCGAAAGCCAAAAACATTCAGTACTTC
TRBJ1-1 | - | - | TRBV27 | CASSLSLGATEAFF | TGTGCCAGCAGTTTATCCTTGGGGGCCACTGAAGCTTTCTTT
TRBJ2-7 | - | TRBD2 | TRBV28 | CASSNPGLANEQYF | TGTGCCAGCAGTAATCCGGGACTAGCGAACGAGCAGTACTTC
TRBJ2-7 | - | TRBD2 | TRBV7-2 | CASSRASGQLSYEQYF | TGTGCCAGCAGCCGAGCTAGCGGGCAGCTCTCCTACGAGCAGTACTTC
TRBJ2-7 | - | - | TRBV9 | CASSPRPVLYEQYF | TGTGCCAGCAGCCCGCGGCCTGTGTTATACGAGCAGTACTTC